The clone carrying this T cell receptor (beta chain) was observed once. This specimen comes from a study of cytomegalovirus exposure and HLA in healthy donors. Germline lookup yields CDR1 SGHVS and CDR2 FNYEAQ. Trimming removed 2 bases at V and 4 bases at J, with 15 bases between. This CDR3 contains 17 residues. It was with 60 Vbeta and 13 Jbeta primers that the PCR ran. Assay: immunoSEQ multiplex PCR; the TCRdb copy retains only in-frame clones and omits some. Among tens of thousands of clones listed, more than 65% were seen once. What was sequenced was PBMCs. This clonotype was obtained from a woman in her twenties or thirties in good health and CMV-seronegative. V usage is TRBV7-6 and J usage is TRBJ2-6; D is undetermined. DNA for the CDR3: TGTGCCAGCAGCTTAACGCGCGCGCGCTCGGGGGCCAACGTCCTGACTTTC. Translation: CASSLTRARSGANVLTF.